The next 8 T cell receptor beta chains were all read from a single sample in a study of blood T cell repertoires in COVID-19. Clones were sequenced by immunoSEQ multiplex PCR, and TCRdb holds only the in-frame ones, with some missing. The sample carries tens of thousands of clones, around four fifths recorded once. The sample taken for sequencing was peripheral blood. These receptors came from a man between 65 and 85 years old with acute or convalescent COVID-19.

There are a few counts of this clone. CDR3 sequence: CASSAWTGGLEELFF. CDR3 nucleotides: TGTGCCAGTAGTGCCTGGACAGGGGGGTTGGAGGAGCTGTTTTTT. The chain carries TRBV19 and TRBJ2-2, with TRBD1 identical over 10 bases. The CDR3 sequence is 15 residues long. Germline trimming cut 5 bases from V and 10 bases from J; bases unmatched to any gene: 10. Germline V gives CDR1 LNHDA, CDR2 SQIVND (reference sequence).

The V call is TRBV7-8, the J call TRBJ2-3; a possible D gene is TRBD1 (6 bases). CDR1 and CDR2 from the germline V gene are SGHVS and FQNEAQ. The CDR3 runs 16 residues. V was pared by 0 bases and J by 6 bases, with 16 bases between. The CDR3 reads CASSLARRGFRDTQYF. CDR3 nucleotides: TGTGCCAGCAGCTTAGCGCGAAGGGGGTTTAGGGATACGCAGTATTTT.

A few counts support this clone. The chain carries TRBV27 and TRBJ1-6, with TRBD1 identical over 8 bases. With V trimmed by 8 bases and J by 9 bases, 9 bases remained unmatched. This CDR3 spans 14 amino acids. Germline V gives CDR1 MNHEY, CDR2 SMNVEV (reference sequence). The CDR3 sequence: CASARQGKGSPLHF. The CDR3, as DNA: TGTGCCAGCGCCCGACAGGGGAAGGGTTCACCCCTCCACTTT.

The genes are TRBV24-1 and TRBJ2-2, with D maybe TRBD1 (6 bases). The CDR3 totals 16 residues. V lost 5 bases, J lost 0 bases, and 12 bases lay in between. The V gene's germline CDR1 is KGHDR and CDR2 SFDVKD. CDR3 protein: CATSGGQGTNTGELFF. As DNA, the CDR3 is TGTGCCACCAGTGGGGGGCAGGGGACGAACACCGGGGAGCTGTTTTTT.

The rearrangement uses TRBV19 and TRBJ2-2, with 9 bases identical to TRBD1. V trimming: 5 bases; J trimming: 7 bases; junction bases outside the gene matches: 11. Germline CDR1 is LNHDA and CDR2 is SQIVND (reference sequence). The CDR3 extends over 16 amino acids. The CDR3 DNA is TGTGCCAGTAGTCCGGGTTGGGACAGGGAGGGCGGGGAGCTGTTTTTT. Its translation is CASSPGWDREGGELFF.

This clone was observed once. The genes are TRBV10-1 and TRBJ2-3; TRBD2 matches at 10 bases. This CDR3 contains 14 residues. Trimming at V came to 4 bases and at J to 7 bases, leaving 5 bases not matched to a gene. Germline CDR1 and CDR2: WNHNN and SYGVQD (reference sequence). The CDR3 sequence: CASSAILAGNTQYF. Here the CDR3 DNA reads TGCGCCAGCAGTGCAATACTAGCGGGGAATACGCAGTATTTT.

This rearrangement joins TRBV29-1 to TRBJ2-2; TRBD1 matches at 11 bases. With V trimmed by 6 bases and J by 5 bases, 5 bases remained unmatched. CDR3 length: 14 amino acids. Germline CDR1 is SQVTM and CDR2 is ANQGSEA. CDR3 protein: CSVGTGGRTGELFF. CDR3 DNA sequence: TGCAGCGTGGGGACAGGGGGACGAACCGGGGAGCTGTTTTTT.

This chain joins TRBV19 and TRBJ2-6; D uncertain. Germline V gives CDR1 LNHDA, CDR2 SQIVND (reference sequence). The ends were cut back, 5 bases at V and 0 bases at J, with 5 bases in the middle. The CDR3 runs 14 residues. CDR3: CASSPHSGANVLTF. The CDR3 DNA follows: TGTGCCAGTAGTCCACACTCTGGGGCCAACGTCCTGACTTTC.